This TCR beta chain comes out of a study of blood T cell repertoires in COVID-19 (dated by TCRdb to 2020 to 2021). Regarding the complete study: Samples covering the acute and convalescent phases of COVID-19 were provided by collaborators in the United States, Italy and Spain. A de-identified subject ID, COVID-19 status, age in years and sex were almost always included in the sample metadata. The material from the prospective study consisted of cDNA or gDNA derived from T cells, B-cell-depleted T cells, or PBMCs. A freely available public database, intended as a resource for researchers studying the immune response to SARS-CoV-2, is where the repertoires were released. Where available, HLA class I and class II types were taken from metadata supplied by the sample provider and were not determined by assay-based typing. The dataset comprised deeply sampled blood TCRbeta repertoires from subjects exposed to, actively infected with, or recovered from COVID-19. Samples came from the ongoing ImmuneRACE study (first 160 participants) plus 1,254 subjects from 6 global collaborators.

The immunoSEQ Assay, a bias-controlled multiplex PCR, was used to amplify TCRbeta CDR3 regions from genomic DNA. The paper's processing steps were these. The number of nucleated cells in each sample was estimated from the amplification of reference gene primers within the assay. Sequence reads were collapsed and filtered to measure the absolute abundance of every unique TCRbeta CDR3 rearrangement. For each sample, productive Simpson clonality was calculated as the square root of Simpson's diversity index across productive rearrangements. Not all clones reach the TCRdb copy of this immuneACCESS table, which keeps in-frame sequences only. Checked studies attribute under half of the gap to unresolved V genes and leave the rest unexplained. For V, J and clone size, that table is used; D and trimming come from the DNA. Within this sample are a few hundred thousand clones, with approximately 86% of them counted one time only. About 2% of the sample lies in the top ten.

About this clone itself: Its antigen is unknown. No per-base quality is available; no much larger clone lies one base away.

Including the terminal cysteine and phenylalanine, the CDR3 comprises 14 residues. The retained sequence is limited to the CDR3, 42 bases, with the frame set at the first base. The trim is 3 bases for V and 3 bases for J, with a gap of 10 bases between the germline ends. The germline V gene encodes CDR1 SGHRS and CDR2 YFSETQ. What the authors observed across the whole study: Clinical and demographic metadata were provided uncurated, with the amount varying by source and participant.

Collaborating institutions collected whole blood in K2EDTA tubes following their own protocols. For TCRbeta analysis, collaborators shipped samples as frozen whole blood, isolated PBMCs, or DNA extracted from either of those sample types. The chain employs TRBV5-1 and TRBJ1-5, and perhaps TRBD1 as D gene, on 5 matching bases. This clonotype originated in a man aged 18 to 29 with active or convalescent COVID-19. The sample taken for sequencing was peripheral blood. The DNA reads as follows: TGCGCCAGCAGCTCCGGACACCACAATCAGCCCCAGCATTTT. Translated, this gives CASSSGHHNQPQHF.